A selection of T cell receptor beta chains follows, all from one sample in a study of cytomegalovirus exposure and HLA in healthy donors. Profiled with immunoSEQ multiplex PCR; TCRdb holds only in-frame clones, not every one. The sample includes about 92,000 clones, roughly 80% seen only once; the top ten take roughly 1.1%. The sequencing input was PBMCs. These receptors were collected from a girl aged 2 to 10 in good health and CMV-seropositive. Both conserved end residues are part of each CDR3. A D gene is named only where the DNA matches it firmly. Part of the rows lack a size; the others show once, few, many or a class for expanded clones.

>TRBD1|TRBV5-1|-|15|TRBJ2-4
TGCGCCAGCAGCTGGGCAGGGGGCAGGGAAAACATTCAGTACTTC
CASSWAGGRENIQYF
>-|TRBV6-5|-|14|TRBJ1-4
TGTGCCAGCAGTTCCGACATAGGACAGGAAAAACTGTTTTTT
CASSSDIGQEKLFF
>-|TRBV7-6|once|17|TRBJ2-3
TGTGCCAGCAGCTTACCAACCCAGGGGTCGGGCACAGATACGCAGTATTTT
CASSLPTQGSGTDTQYF
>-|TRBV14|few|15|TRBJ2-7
TGTGCCAGCAGCCTAAGAGGGCTTGCCCCCTACGAGCAGTACTTC
CASSLRGLAPYEQYF
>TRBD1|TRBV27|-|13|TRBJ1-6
TGTGCCAGCAGTTGGGGACAGAATTCACCCCTCCACTTT
CASSWGQNSPLHF
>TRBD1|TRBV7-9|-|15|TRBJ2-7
TGTGCCAGCACCGCAGGGGGTGGGGGTTCCCACGAGCAGTACTTC
CASTAGGGGSHEQYF
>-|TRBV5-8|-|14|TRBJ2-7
TGTGCCAGCAGCTCCGGGGGACTGGGCAATGAGCAGTACTTC
CASSSGGLGNEQYF
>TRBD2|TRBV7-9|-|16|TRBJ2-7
TGTGCCAGCAGCTTCACTAGCGGGAGAAGTTCCTACGAGCAGTACTTC
CASSFTSGRSSYEQYF
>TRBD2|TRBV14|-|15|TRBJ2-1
TGTGCCAGCAGCCAGAGGACGGCGGGAGGGGTGGAGCAGTTCTTC
CASSQRTAGGVEQFF
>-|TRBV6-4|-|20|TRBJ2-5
TGTGCCAGCAGTGACTCTTCGGGGATGGTAGCCTCTAGCTTTACGGAGACCCAGTACTTC
CASSDSSGMVASSFTETQYF
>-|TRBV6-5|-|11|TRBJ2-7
TGTGCCTCCCGAAATACCTACGAGCAGTACTTC
CASRNTYEQYF
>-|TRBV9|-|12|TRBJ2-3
TGTGCCAGCAGAGGGGGTGCAGATACGCAGTATTTT
CASRGGADTQYF